The 10 T cell receptor beta chains below were found in one sample sequenced in a study of blood T cell repertoires in COVID-19. Sequencing was performed with immunoSEQ multiplex PCR; in TCRdb, only in-frame clones are kept and a portion is missing. The sample contains around 62,000 clones, 93% of which appear only once. Material: peripheral blood. The receptor source for this set is a man aged 65-85 years with active COVID-19.

This clone was seen more than once but under ten times. CDR3 in amino acids: CASSHSTGEVQPQHF. The CDR3 DNA reads TGCGCCAGCAGCCATTCTACAGGGGAGGTTCAGCCCCAGCATTTT. The rearrangement uses TRBV4-1 and TRBJ1-5; 7 bases line up with TRBD1. Unmatched junction bases numbered 8, after V lost 3 bases and J lost 6 bases. Germline-derived CDR1 and CDR2 are MGHRA and YSYEKL. There are 15 residues in the CDR3.

V is TRBV19 and J is TRBJ2-5, with 9 bases matching TRBD2. The germline V gene has CDR1 LNHDA and CDR2 SQIVND (reference sequence). V lost 3 bases to trimming and J lost 5 bases; unmatched junction nucleotides: 4. The CDR3 extends over 14 amino acids. The CDR3 spells CASSMGLAGETQYF. The CDR3 DNA reads as TGTGCCAGTAGTATGGGACTAGCAGGGGAGACCCAGTACTTC.

In this sample, this clone turned up once. The V gene is TRBV7-2, the J gene TRBJ2-7; 10 nucleotides match TRBD2. V shed 1 base, J shed 3 bases, and the junction held 3 bases outside the gene matches. CDR1 SGHTA and CDR2 FQGNSA come from the germline V gene. CDR3 length: 15 amino acids. CDR3 DNA sequence: TGTGCCAGCAGCTTAGATAGCGGGGGGAACTACGAGCAGTACTTC. Its translation: CASSLDSGGNYEQYF.

The chain carries TRBV18 and TRBJ2-3; 9 bases align to TRBD2. V shed 3 bases and J 7 bases; nucleotides not matched to a gene: 8. Germline V gives CDR1 KGHSH, CDR2 LQKENI. The CDR3 length is 15 residues. The CDR3 spells CASSPSRGGTNTQYF. CDR3 DNA sequence: TGTGCCAGCTCACCTTCGCGGGGGGGCACGAATACGCAGTATTTT.

The chain uses TRBV3-1 (or the pseudogene TRBV3-2) and TRBJ2-3; TRBD2 matches at 14 bases. This CDR3 spans 18 amino acids. The trim removed 5 bases at V and 1 base at J, leaving 8 bases unmatched. Germline V gene lookup returns CDR1 LGHDT and CDR2 YNNKEL (reference sequence). CDR3: CASSGGLAGGIGTDTQYF. The CDR3, as DNA: TGTGCCAGCAGCGGTGGACTAGCGGGGGGTATCGGCACAGATACGCAGTATTTT.

In nucleotides, the CDR3 is TGTGCCAGCAGCCGACAGGGGAAAACTGAAGCTTTCTTT. It yields the protein CASSRQGKTEAFF. The chain links TRBV12-3 or TRBV12-4 to TRBJ1-1, with 8 nucleotides matching TRBD1. The ends lost 6 bases at V and 5 bases at J; junction bases unmatched: 5. CDR3 length: 13 amino acids.

J is TRBJ2-7 and V is TRBV5-1, with a possible D match to TRBD2 (7 bases). CDR3 length equals 16 residues. V lost 0 bases and J 1 base, leaving 14 bases between the germline ends. The germline CDR1 and CDR2 sequences are SGHRS and YFSETQ. This CDR3 is CASSLGGGLISYEQYF. The DNA of the CDR3 is TGCGCCAGCAGCTTGGGCGGGGGCCTAATATCCTACGAGCAGTACTTC. Combining the CDR3 with reference TRBV5-1 and TRBJ2-7 gives the whole variable domain KAGVTQTPRYLIKTRGQQVTLSCSPISGHRSVSWYQQTPGQGLQFLFEYFSETQRNKGNFPGRFSGRQFSNSRSEMNVSTLELGDSALYLCASSLGGGLISYEQYFGPGTRLTVT.

This chain connects TRBV9 to TRBJ2-7, with a tentative D call TRBD2 (6 bases). The CDR3 loop spans 14 amino acids. CDR1 is SGDLS, CDR2 YYNGEE, per germline. V was cut by 4 bases and J by 0 bases, with 11 bases left in between. CDR3 amino acids: CASSPGLFSYEQYF. CDR3 DNA: TGTGCCAGCAGCCCGGGACTTTTCTCCTACGAGCAGTACTTC.

This clone appeared a single time. This chain uses TRBV5-1 with TRBJ2-2; TRBD1 matches at 8 bases. V trimming: 6 bases; J trimming: 1 base; junction bases outside the gene matches: 2. The CDR3 is 14 amino acids. The germline V gene encodes CDR1 SGHRS and CDR2 YFSETQ. Here the CDR3 DNA reads TGCGCCAGCATTGGGACAGGGAACACCGGGGAGCTGTTTTTT. It is translated as CASIGTGNTGELFF.

The chain's CDR3 is CASSQGGVAGELFF. CDR3 bases: TGTGCCAGTAGTCAAGGGGGGGTCGCCGGGGAGCTGTTTTTT. This sequence joins TRBV19 and TRBJ2-2, with D perhaps matching TRBD2 (7 bases). The CDR3 sequence is 14 residues long. Germline loops: CDR1 LNHDA, CDR2 SQIVND (reference sequence). V lost 5 bases and J 6 bases, leaving 13 bases between the germline ends.